These 32 T cell receptor beta chains were all obtained from the same sample, sequenced in a study of shared clonotypes between healthy human individuals. The method was immunoSEQ multiplex PCR; TCRdb's version includes in-frame clones alone and lacks a portion of them. This table holds roughly 1,000,000 clones, around 78% found once. Sequenced sample: memory CD4+ T cells from PBMCs. Subset noted: CD45RA-negative fraction. The source is a man between 18 and 29 years old in good health. Some clones in this sample may be carry-over from other donors' samples.

This clone showed up just a few times. This chain joins TRBV29-1 and TRBJ2-5, with 8 nucleotides matching TRBD2. The CDR3 length is 12 residues. CDR1 is SQVTM and CDR2 is ANQGSEA in the germline V gene. V lost 5 bases, J lost 4 bases, and 3 bases stayed unmatched. The CDR3: CSVLAGSETQYF. The CDR3 DNA reads as TGCAGCGTTTTAGCGGGATCAGAGACCCAGTACTTC.

This chain uses TRBV9 with TRBJ2-7; D uncertain. Germline-derived CDR1 and CDR2 are SGDLS and YYNGEE. The CDR3 runs to 14 residues. V lost 1 base to trimming and J lost 1 base, with 9 bases between them. This CDR3 is CASSVRSSSYEQYF. Here the CDR3 DNA reads TGTGCCAGCAGCGTACGGTCTTCTTCCTACGAGCAGTACTTC. The variable domain in full, completed from reference TRBV9 and TRBJ2-7, reads DSGVTQTPKHLITATGQRVTLRCSPRSGDLSVYWYQQSLDQGLQFLIQYYNGEERAKGNILERFSAQQFPDLHSELNLSSLELGDSALYFCASSVRSSSYEQYFGPGTRLTVT.

This clone was seen repeatedly, ten times or more. V and J are TRBV27 and TRBJ2-1, with 9 bases fitting TRBD2. V dropped 7 bases and J dropped 4; count of bases not matched to a gene: 8. Germline CDR1 and CDR2: MNHEY and SMNVEV (reference sequence). The CDR3 spans 15 residues. CDR3 coding DNA: TGTGCCAGCACACCGGGACTAGCTTCTTACAATGAGCAGTTCTTC. Translating it yields CASTPGLASYNEQFF.

This chain joins TRBV5-1 and TRBJ2-6, with 13 bases lining up with TRBD2. Germline V gene sequence: CDR1 SGHRS, CDR2 YFSETQ. Losses at the gene ends were 4 bases for V and 0 bases for J; bases not matched to a gene: 19. The CDR3 consists of 23 residues. This CDR3 is CASSPGLAGVSVNYDSGANVLTF. CDR3 in DNA: TGCGCCAGCAGCCCCGGACTAGCGGGAGTTTCTGTCAACTACGACTCTGGGGCCAACGTCCTGACTTTC.

This clone was counted once. The rearrangement uses TRBV5-4 and TRBJ2-1; 14 nucleotides line up with TRBD2. Germline trimming cut 4 bases from V and 4 bases from J; bases unmatched to any gene: 4. This CDR3 is 16 amino acids long. The germline gives CDR1 SGHNT, CDR2 YYREEE (reference sequence). The CDR3 loop reads CASSPGLAGEYNEQFF. CDR3 nucleotide sequence: TGTGCCAGCAGCCCGGGACTAGCGGGGGAGTACAATGAGCAGTTCTTC. The whole variable domain, remainder taken from reference TRBV5-4 and TRBJ2-1, is ETGVTQSPTHLIKTRGQQVTLRCSSQSGHNTVSWYQQALGQGPQFIFQYYREEENGRGNFPPRFSGLQFPNYSSELNVNALELDDSALYLCASSPGLAGEYNEQFFGPGTRLTVL.

V and J are TRBV28 and TRBJ2-7, with 9 bases aligning to TRBD1. The CDR3 length is 15 residues. The germline V gene has CDR1 MDHEN and CDR2 SYDVKM. The ends lost 5 bases at V and 3 bases at J; junction bases unmatched: 8. The CDR3 bases are TGTGCCAGCAGTCCCCCGGGACAGGGCCTCTACGAGCAGTACTTC. It specifies CASSPPGQGLYEQYF.

The chain combines TRBV5-1 with TRBJ2-5; D is tentatively TRBD1 or TRBD2 (6 bases each). The CDR3 loop spans 16 amino acids. The germline V gene has CDR1 SGHRS and CDR2 YFSETQ. Trimming pared 3 bases from V and 5 bases from J, leaving 20 bases between. The DNA for the CDR3 is TGCGCCAGCAGCTCGGGGGACACCACTCAGGGGGAGACCCAGTACTTC. As protein: CASSSGDTTQGETQYF.

A note on this clone: The same CDR3 arises from other DNA sequences in this sample as well. V usage is TRBV30 and J usage is TRBJ2-3; TRBD2 aligns across 10 bases. The CDR3 has 15 residues. Germline V gene data show CDR1 as GTSNPN and CDR2 as SVGIG (reference sequence). After removal of 0 bases from V and 6 bases from J, the junction contained 6 bases not matched to a gene. This CDR3 is CAWSVLAGAADTQYF. CDR3 coding DNA: TGTGCCTGGAGTGTTCTAGCGGGAGCAGCCGATACGCAGTATTTT.

The CDR3 here is CASSPGLAGQYF. CDR3 bases: TGCGCCAGCAGCCCTGGACTAGCGGGACAGTACTTC. This chain connects TRBV5-1 to TRBJ2-7; 12 bases fit TRBD2. CDR3 size: 12 residues. V gave up 4 bases and J gave up 10 bases; unmatched junction bases: 3. Germline V gene data show CDR1 as SGHRS and CDR2 as YFSETQ.

On this clone: Other DNA sequences from this sample encode an identical CDR3 as well. V and J are TRBV4-2 and TRBJ1-5; D possibly corresponds to TRBD1 (5 bases). The germline CDR1 and CDR2 sequences are LGHNA and YNFKEQ. CDR3 length equals 13 residues. With 3 bases removed from V and 4 bases from J, the gap between germline ends came to 7 bases. As DNA, the CDR3 is TGTGCCAGCAGCCAGGGGGGGAATCAGCCCCAGCATTTT. It is translated as CASSQGGNQPQHF.

This chain joins TRBV25-1 and TRBJ1-4; no reliable D call. The germline V and J ends were trimmed by 6 bases and 12 bases, with 20 bases remaining between them. This CDR3 comprises 14 residues. Germline assignment: CDR1 MGHDK and CDR2 SYGVNS. The CDR3, as DNA: TGTGCCAGCAGCCTCAGTTTTTCCGCCGGAGAACTGTTTTTT. It yields the protein CASSLSFSAGELFF. The full variable domain, completed using reference TRBV25-1 and TRBJ1-4, is EADIYQTPRYLVIGTGKKITLECSQTMGHDKMYWYQQDPGMELHLIHYSYGVNSTEKGDLSSESTVSRIRTEHFPLTLESARPSHTSQYLCASSLSFSAGELFFGSGTQLSVL.

The V gene is TRBV5-1, the J gene TRBJ2-1; 9 positions match TRBD2. This CDR3 comprises 15 residues. Germline CDR1 and CDR2: SGHRS and YFSETQ. V dropped 1 base and J dropped 6; count of bases not matched to a gene: 5. CDR3 loop: CASSLSISGSNEQFF. Here the CDR3 DNA reads TGCGCCAGCAGCTTGTCGATTAGCGGGAGCAATGAGCAGTTCTTC.

The rearrangement joins TRBV27 to TRBJ1-1, with TRBD1 matching over 11 bases. The germline V gene has CDR1 MNHEY and CDR2 SMNVEV (reference sequence). J lost 1 base, V lost 5 bases, and 9 bases had no gene match. CDR3 length: 17 residues. The DNA for the CDR3 is TGTGCCAGCAGTCACCGGGACAGGGGGTTCTCGAACACTGAAGCTTTCTTT. It encodes CASSHRDRGFSNTEAFF.

The rearrangement joins TRBV14 to TRBJ1-3; the D gene is possibly TRBD1 (6 bases). V gave up 3 bases and J gave up 5 bases, with 23 bases separating them. There are 18 residues in the CDR3. Germline loops: CDR1 SGHDN, CDR2 FVKESK. The CDR3 is CASSHLPSPGTLRNTIYF. The CDR3 coding sequence is TGTGCCAGCAGCCATCTCCCCTCACCCGGGACACTTAGAAACACCATATATTTT.

This clone was counted between two and nine times. This chain connects TRBV30 to TRBJ1-2; a possible D gene is TRBD1 (6 bases). Germline CDR1 and CDR2: GTSNPN and SVGIG (reference sequence). Between the trimmed V and J ends, which lost 3 bases and 0 bases, there was a span of 11 bases. The CDR3 spans 14 residues. The DNA of the CDR3 is TGTGCCTGGAGGACTCGACAGGCTAACTATGGCTACACCTTC. Its translation: CAWRTRQANYGYTF.

The CDR3 DNA reads TGTGCCAGCAGCGAAAACCAAGGAGAGGGCTACACCTTC. It is translated as CASSENQGEGYTF. The chain recombines TRBV5-4 with TRBJ1-2, with D unclear. Germline lookup yields CDR1 SGHNT and CDR2 YYREEE (reference sequence). The CDR3 sequence is 13 residues long. V lost 4 bases and J lost 8, with 15 bases in between.

The V call is TRBV6-1, the J call TRBJ1-5; D might be TRBD1 (5 bases). CDR1 and CDR2 from the germline V gene are MNHNS and SASEGT. The CDR3 has 14 residues. Trimming stripped 7 bases from V and 0 bases from J, with 10 bases between. CDR3 coding DNA: TGTGCCAGCAAAGGGGACTATAGCAATCAGCCCCAGCATTTT. As protein: CASKGDYSNQPQHF.

This chain connects TRBV5-1 to TRBJ1-2; D is undetermined. Between the trimmed V and J ends, which lost 7 bases and 8 bases, there was a span of 18 bases. This CDR3 contains 13 residues. The germline CDR1 and CDR2 sequences are SGHRS and YFSETQ. CDR3 DNA sequence: TGCGCCAGCCAGGACCTTATGGCTGAGGGCTACACCTTC. Protein sequence: CASQDLMAEGYTF.

The chain uses TRBV6-1 and TRBJ2-3, with D perhaps assigned TRBD1 or TRBD2 (5 bases each). Germline V lookup: CDR1 MNHNS, CDR2 SASEGT. V was shortened by 1 base and J by 1 base, with 9 bases between the two germline ends. The CDR3 has 15 residues. The CDR3 reads CASSEVGRRTDTQYF. In DNA form, the CDR3 reads TGTGCCAGCAGTGAAGTGGGACGGCGCACAGATACGCAGTATTTT.

On this clone itself: A much bigger clone sits one base away, suggesting this may be a read error. The J gene is TRBJ1-2, the V gene TRBV2; D is uncertain. Looked up from germline, CDR1 is SNHLY and CDR2 is FYNNEI. V dropped 1 base and J dropped 4 bases, with 4 bases sitting between them. This CDR3 has 12 amino acids. The CDR3 region is CASSEDSYGYTF. The CDR3 coding sequence is TGTGCCAGCAGTGAAGACAGCTATGGCTACACCTTC.

The rearrangement links TRBV28 to TRBJ2-2, with TRBD2 as a possible D gene (5 bases). The CDR3 is 15 residues long. Germline V gene data show CDR1 as MDHEN and CDR2 as SYDVKM. Trimming cost V 4 bases and J 5 bases, with 14 bases left between them. The CDR3 region is CASSWANPGTGELFF. In DNA, the CDR3 is TGTGCCAGCAGTTGGGCCAATCCGGGAACCGGGGAGCTGTTTTTT.

CDR3 sequence: CASRNSGTGVFGYTF. The CDR3 nucleotides are TGTGCCAGCAGGAACTCCGGGACAGGGGTCTTCGGCTACACCTTC. The chain links TRBV6-1 to TRBJ1-2, with TRBD1 identical over 10 bases. Germline values: CDR1 MNHNS, CDR2 SASEGT. This CDR3 is 15 amino acids long. V was clipped by 6 bases and J by 8 bases; unmatched bases: 12.

Only a few counts were recorded for this clone. The sample carries other DNA sequences with the same CDR3. CDR3 loop: CASSLDTNYGYTF. The CDR3 DNA reads TGTGCCAGCAGCTTGGACACTAACTATGGCTACACCTTC. The chain recombines TRBV5-4 with TRBJ1-2; no clear D gene. With 0 bases removed from V and 0 bases from J, the gap between germline ends came to 3 bases. The CDR3 loop spans 13 amino acids. Germline V gene data show CDR1 as SGHNT and CDR2 as YYREEE (reference sequence).

V usage is TRBV4-1 and J usage is TRBJ2-2, with 9 bases matching TRBD1. This CDR3 has 17 amino acids. Germline-derived CDR1 and CDR2 are MGHRA and YSYEKL. J was trimmed by 3 bases and V by 0 bases; bases with no gene match: 5. The DNA for the CDR3 is TGCGCCAGCAGCCAAGAGGGGACAGGGTGGGACACCGGGGAGCTGTTTTTT. Encoded protein: CASSQEGTGWDTGELFF.

There are a few counts of this clone. J is TRBJ2-2 and V is TRBV7-9; D unresolved. The CDR3 length is 15 residues. The V and J ends lost 3 bases and 2 bases respectively, with 10 bases between them. The germline gives CDR1 SEHNR, CDR2 FQNEAQ (reference sequence). CDR3 nucleotides: TGTGCCAGCAGCTTCGGTTCAGTAAACACCGGGGAGCTGTTTTTT. Amino acid sequence: CASSFGSVNTGELFF.

The chain employs TRBV18 and TRBJ1-2, with 8 nucleotides matching TRBD1. Germline CDR1 is KGHSH and CDR2 is LQKENI. The CDR3 extends over 16 amino acids. The junction had 5 bases not matched to a gene; V was cut back by 0 bases and J by 2 bases. CDR3 region: CASSPPSRDRNYGYTF. The CDR3 DNA reads TGTGCCAGCTCACCACCAAGCCGGGACAGGAACTATGGCTACACCTTC.

A single count supports this clone. This chain uses TRBV7-3 with TRBJ2-3; TRBD2 aligns across 8 bases. The CDR3 extends over 18 amino acids. Germline lookup yields CDR1 SGHTA and CDR2 FQGTGA. V shed 5 bases, J shed 2 bases, and the junction held 15 bases outside the gene matches. CDR3 sequence: CASSPSGPGGIITDTQYF. CDR3 coding DNA: TGTGCCAGCAGCCCAAGTGGACCGGGGGGGATCATCACAGATACGCAGTATTTT. The full variable domain, its missing parts supplied by reference TRBV7-3 and TRBJ2-3, is GAGVSQTPSNKVTEKGKYVELRCDPISGHTALYWYRQSLGQGPEFLIYFQGTGAADDSGLPNDRFFAVRPEGSVSTLKIQRTERGDSAVYLCASSPSGPGGIITDTQYFGPGTRLTVL.

With respect to this clone: This likely stems from a read error, as it lies one base from a far larger clone. The chain has TRBV11-2 and TRBJ1-1; no clear D. V lost 1 base to trimming and J lost 4 bases, with 16 bases between them. Germline V CDR1 and CDR2: SGHAT, FQNNGV. The CDR3 sequence is 16 residues long. DNA of the CDR3: TGTGCCAGCAGCTTAGTAATGGAACAGCCGCTCACTGAAGCTTTCTTT. Translated: CASSLVMEQPLTEAFF.

This chain joins TRBV2 and TRBJ2-1; 8 nucleotides line up with TRBD2. V lost 2 bases and J lost 8; bases outside the gene matches: 2. From germline, CDR1 is SNHLY and CDR2 FYNNEI. CDR3 length: 13 amino acids. The CDR3 DNA follows: TGTGCCAGCAGTGAACGGGGGGGAGATGAGCAGTTCTTC. Amino acids: CASSERGGDEQFF.

The rearrangement joins TRBV7-9 to TRBJ2-7, with D tentatively TRBD1 (5 bases). This CDR3 has 14 amino acids. Germline-derived CDR1 and CDR2 are SEHNR and FQNEAQ (reference sequence). V was cut by 1 base and J by 2 bases, with 9 bases left in between. The CDR3 coding sequence is TGTGCCAGCAGCTTAGGTACAGGAACCTACGAGCAGTACTTC. Encoded protein: CASSLGTGTYEQYF. The full variable domain, its missing parts supplied by reference TRBV7-9 and TRBJ2-7, is DTGVSQNPRHKITKRGQNVTFRCDPISEHNRLYWYRQTLGQGPEFLTYFQNEAQLEKSRLLSDRFSAERPKGSFSTLEIQRTEQGDSAMYLCASSLGTGTYEQYFGPGTRLTVT.

V usage is TRBV30 and J usage is TRBJ2-3, with D possibly being TRBD2 (6 bases). V lost 0 bases, J lost 0 bases, and 16 bases lay in between. The germline V gene has CDR1 GTSNPN and CDR2 SVGIG (reference sequence). The CDR3 loop spans 17 amino acids. The CDR3 loop reads CAWSVGRASTSTDTQYF. In DNA, the CDR3 is TGTGCCTGGAGTGTCGGGAGAGCTTCTACTAGCACAGATACGCAGTATTTT. The variable domain in full, completed from reference TRBV30 and TRBJ2-3, reads SQTIHQWPATLVQPVGSPLSLECTVEGTSNPNLYWYRQAAGRGLQLLFYSVGIGQISSEVPQNLSASRPQDRQFILSSKKLLLSDSGFYLCAWSVGRASTSTDTQYFGPGTRLTVL.

The chain employs TRBV27 and TRBJ2-7, with 10 bases fitting TRBD1. The CDR3 length is 15 residues. CDR1 and CDR2 (germline): MNHEY, SMNVEV (reference sequence). The J segment lost 4 bases and the V segment lost 6 bases, leaving 9 bases of the junction unmatched. The CDR3 spells CASSRTGGWGYEQYF. In nucleotides, the CDR3 is TGTGCCAGCAGCAGGACAGGGGGGTGGGGATACGAGCAGTACTTC.